This T cell receptor beta chain was observed in a study of blood T cell repertoires in COVID-19. Across the study: Samples taken during acute and convalescent COVID-19 were collected in the United States, Italy and Spain. From T cells, B-cell-depleted T cells, or PBMCs came the material, which was cDNA or gDNA.

In the original processing: Amplification with reference gene primers provided the estimates of nucleated cell counts. Repertoires were generated with immunoSEQ multiplex PCR, while TCRdb's copy carries only in-frame clones and drops some. Clone size and the V and J calls come from that table; the DNA yielded D and trimming. The data hold under 150,000 clones, with 70% to 90% observed a single time. The CDR3 length is 13 residues. The germline CDR1 and CDR2 sequences are MNHEY and SVGAGI. Trimming shortened V by 6 bases and J by 9 bases, and 15 bases separated the two germline ends. This chain links TRBV6-5 with TRBJ2-4; D possibly corresponds to TRBD2 (6 bases). This TCR was sampled from a human donor in a cohort sampled during active COVID-19. Specimen: peripheral blood. The CDR3 loop reads CASSAREVSIQYF. CDR3 nucleotide sequence: TGTGCCAGCAGCGCTAGGGAGGTGAGCATTCAGTACTTC.